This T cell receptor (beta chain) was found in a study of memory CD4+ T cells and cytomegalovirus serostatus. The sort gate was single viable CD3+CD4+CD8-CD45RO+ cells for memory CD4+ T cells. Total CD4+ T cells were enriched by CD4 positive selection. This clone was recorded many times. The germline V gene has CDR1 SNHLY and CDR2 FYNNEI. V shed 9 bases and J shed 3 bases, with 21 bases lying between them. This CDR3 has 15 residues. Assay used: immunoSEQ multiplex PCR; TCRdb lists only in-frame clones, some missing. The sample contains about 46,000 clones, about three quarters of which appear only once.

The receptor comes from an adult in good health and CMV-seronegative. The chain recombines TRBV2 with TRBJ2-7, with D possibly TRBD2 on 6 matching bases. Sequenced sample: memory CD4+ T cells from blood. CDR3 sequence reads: CASNRGAGRLYEQYF. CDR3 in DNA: TGTGCCAGTAATCGCGGGGCAGGGAGGCTCTACGAGCAGTACTTC.